This T cell receptor (beta chain) originates from a study of CD8+CD57+ T cells in acquired aplastic anemia. The CDR3 spans 13 residues. V lost 8 bases and J lost 4, with 14 bases in between. Germline values: CDR1 ENHRY, CDR2 SYGVKD. Genomic DNA, the template, was used for profiling of the TCR beta VDJ and CDR3. Using its own MiXCR run on the reads, TCRdb lists one record per CDR3 protein. The table shows over 100,000 distinct CDR3 sequences, with around two fifths occurring only once. Only a few counts were recorded for this clonotype. The sequence derives from a human donor in good health, serving as a control. The sequenced sample was sorted CD4+, CD8+, or CD8+CD57+ T cells (not recorded which) from PBMCs. V usage is TRBV10-3 and J usage is TRBJ2-5, with D perhaps TRBD1 or TRBD2 (7 bases each). CDR3 residues: CAIQGGRGETQYF. In DNA, the CDR3 is TGTGCCATCCAGGGGGGGCGGGGAGAGACCCAGTACTTC.